The present TCR beta chain was sequenced within a study of tumor-infiltrating lymphocytes in primary liver carcinoma. Looking at the study overall: Patients were both men and women, whose ages ran from 30 to 69 years. Staging placed the tumors at T1-T3 N0M0, and they measured about 4 to 11 cm across. The study's findings and limits: Relative to tumor region pairs, the tumor-adjacent and tumor-blood pairs showed overlap that was lower. Because the samples were bulk unsorted, the study did not compare CD4+ and CD8+ repertoires.

cDNA specific to TCR beta was made from approximately 0.55 ug of total RNA, with a constant-region primer employed for priming. A slightly modified ARM-PCR protocol with three nested multiplex PCR rounds produced these TCR beta libraries. TRBV1-TRBV30 forward and Cbeta reverse primers drove the first two roughly 10-cycle rounds. TCRdb itself ran the multiplex PCR reads through MiXCR, one entry per CDR3 protein. In the table there are approximately 330,000 distinct CDR3 sequences, almost 65% of which are singletons. Trimming cost V 2 bases and J 7 bases; bases outside gene matches: 5. Germline V gene sequence: CDR1 SGHVS, CDR2 FQNEAQ. The CDR3 totals 15 residues. Note on this clonotype: The antigen is undetermined.

Out of unsorted whole blood came the blood RNA, and germline DNA was extracted as well. The gene calls are TRBV7-8 and TRBJ1-6, with 7 bases that match TRBD1. Input material: peripheral blood. The origin of this receptor is a middle-aged man with primary liver carcinoma and hepatitis B virus infection. In DNA, the CDR3 is TGTGCCAGCAGCTTACGGGGACAGCAAAATTCACCCCTCCACTTT. Amino acid sequence: CASSLRGQQNSPLHF.